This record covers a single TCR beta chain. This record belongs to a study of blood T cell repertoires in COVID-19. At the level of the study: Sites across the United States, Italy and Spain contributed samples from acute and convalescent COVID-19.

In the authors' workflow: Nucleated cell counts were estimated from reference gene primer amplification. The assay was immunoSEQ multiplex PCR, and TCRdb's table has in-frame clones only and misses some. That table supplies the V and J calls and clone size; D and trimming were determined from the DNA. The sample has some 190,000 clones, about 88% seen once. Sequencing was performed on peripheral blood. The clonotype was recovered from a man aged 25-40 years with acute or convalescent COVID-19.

CDR3 nucleotides: TGTGCCAGCAGAGGGACAGTTTCAGAAAAACTGTTTTTT. Protein sequence: CASRGTVSEKLFF. The chain carries TRBV28 and TRBJ1-4; the match to TRBD1 covers 7 bases. Losses at the gene ends were 6 bases for V and 8 bases for J; bases not matched to a gene: 6. This CDR3 has 13 residues. The germline gives CDR1 MDHEN, CDR2 SYDVKM.